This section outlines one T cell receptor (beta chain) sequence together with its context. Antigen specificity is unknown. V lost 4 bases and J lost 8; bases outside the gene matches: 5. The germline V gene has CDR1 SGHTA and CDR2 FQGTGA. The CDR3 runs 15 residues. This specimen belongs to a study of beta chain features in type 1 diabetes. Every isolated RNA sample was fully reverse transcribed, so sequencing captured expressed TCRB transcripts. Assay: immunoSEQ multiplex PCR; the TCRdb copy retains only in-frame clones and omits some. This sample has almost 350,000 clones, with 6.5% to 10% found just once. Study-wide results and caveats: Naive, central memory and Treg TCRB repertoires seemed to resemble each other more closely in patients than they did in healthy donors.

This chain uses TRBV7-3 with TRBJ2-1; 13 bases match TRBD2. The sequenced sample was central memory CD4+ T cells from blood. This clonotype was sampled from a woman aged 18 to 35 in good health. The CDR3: CASSSGLAGFDEQFF. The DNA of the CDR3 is TGTGCCAGCAGCTCGGGACTAGCGGGATTTGATGAGCAGTTCTTC. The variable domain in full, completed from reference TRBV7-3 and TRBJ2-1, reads GAGVSQTPSNKVTEKGKYVELRCDPISGHTALYWYRQSLGQGPEFLIYFQGTGAADDSGLPNDRFFAVRPEGSVSTLKIQRTERGDSAVYLCASSSGLAGFDEQFFGPGTRLTVL.